Sequencing of this T cell receptor (beta chain) was carried out in a study of T-cell memory formation after mild COVID-19. The CDR3 has 12 amino acids. V lost 2 bases, J lost 10 bases, and 11 bases lay in between. From germline, CDR1 is SGHTA and CDR2 FQGNSA. In TCRdb, the 5' RACE reads were re-called with MiXCR into one record per CDR3 protein. Of 280,000 or so distinct CDR3 sequences in the sample, 7.5% to 9.5% are singletons; the top ten hold less than 25%. This clonotype was picked up many times. The sample comprised PBMCs or a T cell subset sorted from them (not recorded which). The TCR originated in a man between 18 and 35 years old who had mild COVID-19 (a few samples of this study predate the infection). Cell type and time point are not known. J is TRBJ1-2 and V is TRBV7-2, with D maybe TRBD1 (5 bases). CDR3 nucleotides: TGTGCCAGCAGCTTACTGGGGGACCTCTACACCTTC. This translates into CASSLLGDLYTF. Full variable domain (rest looked up from reference TRBV7-2 and TRBJ1-2): GAGVSQSPSNKVTEKGKDVELRCDPISGHTALYWYRQSLGQGLEFLIYFQGNSAPDKSGLPSDRFSAERTGGSVSTLTIQRTQQEDSAVYLCASSLLGDLYTFGSGTRLTVV.